The rows below give T cell receptor beta chains drawn from one sample of a study of blood T cell repertoires in COVID-19. Sequenced by immunoSEQ multiplex PCR; TCRdb stores in-frame clones only, minus some. The sample holds approximately 430,000 clones; roughly 90% are singletons and the top ten take 1.4%. Sequenced: peripheral blood. The receptor source for this set is a woman in her twenties or thirties with active or convalescent COVID-19. Both conserved end residues are part of each CDR3. The order of the fields is J gene, clone size, V gene, D gene, CDR3 DNA, CDR3 protein. D genes are given only for firm matches. Not every row has a clone size; where given, it reads once, few, many or a size class.

j_call: TRBJ1-1
clone_size: -
v_call: TRBV12-5
d_call: -
cdr3_nt: TGTGCTAGTGGGGACAGGAACACTGAAGCTTTCTTT
cdr3_aa: CASGDRNTEAFF

j_call: TRBJ2-3
clone_size: -
v_call: TRBV5-1
d_call: TRBD2
cdr3_nt: TGCGCCAGCAGCTCTAGCGGGAGGAGCACAGATACGCAGTATTTT
cdr3_aa: CASSSSGRSTDTQYF

j_call: TRBJ2-5
clone_size: -
v_call: TRBV3-1/TRBV3-2
d_call: TRBD2
cdr3_nt: TGTGCCAGCAGCCAAGATTCGGCTAGCGGACAAGAGACCCAGTACTTC
cdr3_aa: CASSQDSASGQETQYF

j_call: TRBJ2-1
clone_size: -
v_call: TRBV7-9
d_call: -
cdr3_nt: TGTGCCAGCAGCCCAGACAGGAGCTCATACAATGAGCAGTTCTTC
cdr3_aa: CASSPDRSSYNEQFF

j_call: TRBJ1-5
clone_size: -
v_call: TRBV6-6
d_call: -
cdr3_nt: TGTGCCAGCAGCGAGACAGGCAATCAGCCCCAGCATTTT
cdr3_aa: CASSETGNQPQHF

j_call: TRBJ1-1
clone_size: -
v_call: TRBV2
d_call: -
cdr3_nt: TGTGCCAGCTTTCGGTCGACTGAAGCTTTCTTT
cdr3_aa: CASFRSTEAFF

j_call: TRBJ1-5
clone_size: -
v_call: TRBV6-5
d_call: TRBD1
cdr3_nt: TGTGCCAGCAGTTACTCCCAGGGGGTCCTCAATCAGCCCCAGCATTTT
cdr3_aa: CASSYSQGVLNQPQHF

j_call: TRBJ1-1
clone_size: -
v_call: TRBV5-4
d_call: -
cdr3_nt: TGTGCCAGCAGCTATAATGGGGGGGACACTGAAGCTTTCTTT
cdr3_aa: CASSYNGGDTEAFF

j_call: TRBJ1-1
clone_size: -
v_call: TRBV12-5
d_call: TRBD1
cdr3_nt: TGTGCTAGTGGTTCGACAGGGGGCACTGAAGCTTTCTTT
cdr3_aa: CASGSTGGTEAFF

j_call: TRBJ2-3
clone_size: few
v_call: TRBV7-8
d_call: TRBD2
cdr3_nt: TGTGCCAGCAGCTTAGAGCCTCCGGGACTAGCGCGAAGGGGCGTGGCTGATACGCAGTATTTT
cdr3_aa: CASSLEPPGLARRGVADTQYF

j_call: TRBJ2-2
clone_size: -
v_call: TRBV25-1
d_call: -
cdr3_nt: TGTGCCAGCAGTGAACCCAACAGCTCGTTCACCGGGGAGCTGTTTTTT
cdr3_aa: CASSEPNSSFTGELFF

j_call: TRBJ2-2
clone_size: -
v_call: TRBV13
d_call: -
cdr3_nt: TGTGCCAGCAGCTTAATGGGGAGCGCCGGGGAGCTGTTTTTT
cdr3_aa: CASSLMGSAGELFF

j_call: TRBJ2-7
clone_size: -
v_call: TRBV11-2
d_call: TRBD1
cdr3_nt: TGTGCCAGCAGCCCCGACAGGGGAGGCGAGCAGTACTTC
cdr3_aa: CASSPDRGGEQYF

j_call: TRBJ2-5
clone_size: -
v_call: TRBV15
d_call: TRBD1
cdr3_nt: TGTGCCACCAGCAGAGTAGGCCCGGGACAGGGAGATTACGAGACCCAGTACTTC
cdr3_aa: CATSRVGPGQGDYETQYF

j_call: TRBJ1-1
clone_size: -
v_call: TRBV16
d_call: TRBD1
cdr3_nt: TGTGCCAGCAGCGCCGGCCTCGGCGGACAGGGAGGGACTGAAGCTTTCTTT
cdr3_aa: CASSAGLGGQGGTEAFF

j_call: TRBJ2-5
clone_size: few
v_call: TRBV19
d_call: TRBD1
cdr3_nt: TGTGCCAGTAGACCGACAGGGGGGGAGACCCAGTACTTC
cdr3_aa: CASRPTGGETQYF

j_call: TRBJ2-1
clone_size: -
v_call: TRBV3-1/TRBV3-2
d_call: TRBD2
cdr3_nt: TGTGCCAGCAGCCAACCGAGCGGGGGTATAAATGAGCAGTTCTTC
cdr3_aa: CASSQPSGGINEQFF